A single sample gave rise to the 21 T cell receptor beta chains below, sequenced in a study of OX40 agonist ivuxolimab in advanced cancers. Receptor libraries were prepared by the immunoSEQ multiplex PCR assay. Entries here come from immuneACCESS through TCRdb and include only in-frame sequences with V and J called. Some clones fail to appear in such tables; in the studies checked, an unresolved V gene covers under half of the shortfall, and the cause of the remainder is unknown. The sample has some 82,000 clones on record, roughly 90% of them singletons. In total, the top ten clones hold about 2.3% of the sample. The material was CD4+ or CD8+ T cells sorted from blood, obtained in a trial of the OX40 agonist ivuxolimab. All receptors come from an adult with an advanced solid tumor such as melanoma, head and neck, liver or kidney cancer.

The J gene is TRBJ2-7, the V gene TRBV7-8; perhaps TRBD1 as D (5 bases). Between the trimmed V and J ends, which lost 1 base and 3 bases, there was a span of 19 bases. This CDR3 has 17 amino acids. Germline V lookup: CDR1 SGHVS, CDR2 FQNEAQ. CDR3 amino acids: CASSLERAGLRYYEQYF. CDR3 bases: TGTGCCAGCAGCTTAGAAAGGGCAGGGTTGCGGTACTACGAGCAGTACTTC.

The V and J genes are TRBV30 and TRBJ1-4, with D maybe TRBD1 (5 bases). V was shortened by 5 bases and J by 7 bases, with 11 bases between the two germline ends. The germline CDR1 and CDR2 sequences are GTSNPN and SVGIG (reference sequence). The CDR3 length is 12 residues. This CDR3 is CAWGGYGEKLFF. The CDR3 region has the DNA TGTGCCTGGGGGGGTTATGGTGAAAAACTGTTTTTT.

J is TRBJ2-5 and V is TRBV15; 7 bases map to TRBD2. In germline, CDR1 is LNHNV, CDR2 YYDKDF (reference sequence). This CDR3 has 17 residues. Losses at the gene ends were 1 base for V and 0 bases for J; bases not matched to a gene: 8. CDR3 region: CATSRGAKSGNQETQYF. The CDR3 DNA is TGTGCCACCAGCAGAGGTGCGAAAAGCGGGAACCAAGAGACCCAGTACTTC.

J is TRBJ1-2 and V is TRBV2, with 7 bases identical to TRBD1. The CDR3 length is 13 residues. Germline V gene sequence: CDR1 SNHLY, CDR2 FYNNEI. The junction had 3 bases not matched to a gene; V was cut back by 5 bases and J by 3 bases. The CDR3 region is CASSSDRDYGYTF. CDR3 coding DNA: TGTGCCAGCAGTTCTGACAGGGACTATGGCTACACCTTC.

This chain uses TRBV10-3 with TRBJ2-5, with 9 bases matching TRBD1. The CDR3 extends over 14 amino acids. V trimming: 6 bases; J trimming: 4 bases; junction bases outside the gene matches: 6. Germline assignment: CDR1 ENHRY and CDR2 SYGVKD. CDR3 protein: CAIRDTTGGETQYF. In DNA, the CDR3 is TGTGCCATCAGAGACACGACAGGGGGAGAGACCCAGTACTTC.

The chain employs TRBV6-1 and TRBJ2-3; 7 bases map to TRBD1. J gave up 1 base and V 1 base, and 8 bases lay outside the gene matches. Germline lookup yields CDR1 MNHNS and CDR2 SASEGT. This CDR3 contains 17 residues. The CDR3, as DNA: TGTGCCAGCAGTGAAGGGGAACGACAGGGACGCACAGATACGCAGTATTTT. Its translation: CASSEGERQGRTDTQYF.

DNA of the CDR3: TGTGCCTGGAGCTCACAGGGGAACACTGAAGCTTTCTTT. This gives the protein CAWSSQGNTEAFF. The chain links TRBV30 to TRBJ1-1; the D gene is possibly TRBD1 (6 bases). The CDR3 runs 13 residues. CDR1 and CDR2 from the germline V gene are GTSNPN and SVGIG (reference sequence). Trimming took off 3 bases at V and 1 base at J, with 9 bases between the two ends.

The chain recombines TRBV28 with TRBJ2-7; D is uncertain. V was clipped by 8 bases and J by 1 base, with 15 bases between them. The CDR3 totals 14 residues. Looked up from germline, CDR1 is MDHEN and CDR2 is SYDVKM. As DNA, the CDR3 is TGTGCCAGCTCATCGGTAAGGGAATCCTACGAGCAGTACTTC. Translating it yields CASSSVRESYEQYF.

J is TRBJ2-1 and V is TRBV4-2; 12 bases line up with TRBD2. The germline gives CDR1 LGHNA, CDR2 YNFKEQ. J was trimmed by 7 bases and V by 1 base; bases with no gene match: 8. The length of the CDR3 is 17 residues. CDR3 DNA sequence: TGTGCCAGCAGCCAAGCCCTGCTAGCGGGAGGGGTAAATGAGCAGTTCTTC. Translated, it gives CASSQALLAGGVNEQFF.

The V and J genes are TRBV5-1 and TRBJ2-1; D remains unclear. V lost 0 bases and J 3 bases, leaving 10 bases between the germline ends. CDR1 and CDR2 from the germline V gene are SGHRS and YFSETQ. This CDR3 has 15 amino acids. The CDR3 coding sequence is TGCGCCAGCAGCTTGGTTGCGGATCGCTACAATGAGCAGTTCTTC. Amino acid sequence: CASSLVADRYNEQFF.

The genes are TRBV5-5 and TRBJ2-3; D is possibly TRBD2 (6 bases). Germline assignment: CDR1 SGHKS and CDR2 YYEKEE (reference sequence). The CDR3 has 17 amino acids. V lost 4 bases, J lost 1 base, and 19 bases lay in between. The CDR3 DNA is TGTGCCAGCAGCCCAGCCCCCGGGACTCTAGGCACAGATACGCAGTATTTT. This gives the protein CASSPAPGTLGTDTQYF.

The rearrangement uses TRBV10-3 and TRBJ1-1, with TRBD1 as a possible D gene (5 bases). With 5 bases removed from V and 4 bases from J, the gap between germline ends came to 32 bases. This CDR3 has 20 residues. Germline V gene sequence: CDR1 ENHRY, CDR2 SYGVKD. The CDR3 is CAISSLTPGGGTSGSTEAFF. The CDR3, as DNA: TGTGCCATCAGTAGCTTAACCCCCGGGGGGGGAACCTCAGGGAGCACTGAAGCTTTCTTT.

The V gene is TRBV4-2, the J gene TRBJ2-7; D could derive from TRBD1 or TRBD2 (6 bases each). V lost 1 base and J 0 bases, leaving 13 bases between the germline ends. Germline values: CDR1 LGHNA, CDR2 YNFKEQ. This CDR3 comprises 16 residues. The CDR3 loop is CASSQGEGGSSYEQYF. CDR3 nucleotides: TGTGCCAGCAGCCAAGGAGAAGGGGGGAGCTCCTACGAGCAGTACTTC.

This chain connects TRBV10-3 to TRBJ1-1, with 7 bases aligning to TRBD1. The CDR3 has 16 residues. The V and J ends lost 0 bases and 4 bases, in that order; junction bases with no gene match: 8. The germline gives CDR1 ENHRY, CDR2 SYGVKD. Here the CDR3 reads CAISESTGVMVTEAFF. The CDR3 DNA follows: TGTGCCATCAGTGAGTCTACAGGGGTGATGGTCACTGAAGCTTTCTTT.

This sequence joins TRBV18 and TRBJ1-2, with a weak D call TRBD1 (5 bases). Trimming left V 3 bases short and J 1 base short, with 27 bases between. Germline V lookup: CDR1 KGHSH, CDR2 LQKENI. The CDR3 has 20 amino acids. The CDR3 protein is CASSPLIHGRGTDDNYGYTF. DNA of the CDR3: TGTGCCAGCTCACCTTTGATCCATGGGCGTGGGACGGACGATAACTATGGCTACACCTTC.

This chain joins TRBV28 and TRBJ1-2; 9 bases are shared with TRBD1. The junction had 2 bases not matched to a gene; V was cut back by 5 bases and J by 1 base. Looked up from germline, CDR1 is MDHEN and CDR2 is SYDVKM. There are 14 residues in the CDR3. CDR3 region: CASSGGQGNYGYTF. The CDR3 DNA follows: TGTGCCAGCAGTGGGGGACAGGGTAACTATGGCTACACCTTC.

The V and J genes are TRBV21-1 and TRBJ1-1; TRBD1 is taken as the D call from the table, unchecked against the DNA. TRBV21-1 has pseudogene status. The CDR3 length is 16 residues. The CDR3 is CASSIGQVRAVAEAFF. The CDR3 bases are TGTGCCAGCAGCATAGGACAGGTTAGGGCCGTCGCTGAAGCTTTCTTT.

The chain employs TRBV5-1 and TRBJ2-4; 7 bases map to TRBD1. With V trimmed by 4 bases and J by 3 bases, 10 bases remained unmatched. The V gene's germline CDR1 is SGHRS and CDR2 YFSETQ. This CDR3 spans 16 amino acids. The CDR3 is CASSHQGVRGKNIQYF. The CDR3 nucleotides read TGCGCCAGCAGCCATCAGGGGGTGCGTGGCAAAAACATTCAGTACTTC.

The table lists this clone with a count of one. The chain has TRBV9 and TRBJ2-1, with 8 bases identical to TRBD2. The CDR3 has 15 amino acids. In germline, CDR1 is SGDLS, CDR2 YYNGEE. With 4 bases clipped from V and 5 bases from J, the junction kept 8 bases outside the gene matches. The DNA for the CDR3 is TGTGCCAGCAGCAAAACTAGCGGAAAGAACAATGAGCAGTTCTTC. The encoded protein is CASSKTSGKNNEQFF.

The chain recombines TRBV9 with TRBJ2-6; 13 nucleotides agree with TRBD2. With V trimmed by 5 bases and J by 2 bases, 10 bases remained unmatched. The germline gives CDR1 SGDLS, CDR2 YYNGEE. This CDR3 has 19 residues. The CDR3 DNA follows: TGTGCCAGCAGTCCTACACTAGCGGGAGGGGGTGCTGGGGCCAACGTCCTGACTTTC. As protein: CASSPTLAGGGAGANVLTF.

The chain is built from TRBV19 and TRBJ2-3; no clear D gene. The germline V and J ends were trimmed by 6 bases and 1 base, with 14 bases remaining between them. Germline V CDR1 and CDR2: LNHDA, SQIVND (reference sequence). CDR3 length equals 15 residues. Here the CDR3 DNA reads TGTGCCAGTAGCCCTGTGGGGTCTCGCACAGATACGCAGTATTTT. It specifies CASSPVGSRTDTQYF.